The rows below give T cell receptor beta chains drawn from one sample of a study of chemoradiotherapy in HPV16-positive cancers. Sequencing used immunoSEQ multiplex PCR; TCRdb keeps in-frame clones, though not all of them. The sample includes tens of thousands of clones, 86% of them seen just once. The input for sequencing was blood, taken from a patient who underwent chemoradiotherapy. These receptors all come from a human donor with HPV-associated anogenital cancer. Both conserved end residues are part of each CDR3.

>TRBJ2-7|TRBV2
CASWGGIGTGAPEQYF
>TRBJ1-4|TRBV16
CASSLDRVNEKLFF
>TRBJ2-5|TRBV9
CASSLTPRGLEETQYF
>TRBJ2-5|TRBV10-2
CASSESGGVVGETQYF
>TRBJ2-1|TRBV9
CASSVALWGNEQFF
>TRBJ1-2|TRBV11-2
CASSLEGVGYTF
>TRBJ1-3|TRBV9
CASSPRDGTYSGNTIYF
>TRBJ2-3|TRBV6-1
CASSEGTASTDTQYF
>TRBJ2-1|TRBV9
CASSVARSPGEQFF
>TRBJ1-2|TRBV4-1
CASSQGSHPSPYGYTF
>TRBJ2-2|TRBV9
CASSGQGASGELFF
>TRBJ2-7|TRBV10-3
CAISGPVVDEQYF
>TRBJ1-1|TRBV7-9
CASSLPEGNTEAFF
>TRBJ1-1|TRBV11-2
CASSLGGGVKNTEAFF
>TRBJ1-5|TRBV2
CASTGTGFNQPQHF
>TRBJ1-1|TRBV27
CASSLGTGVGTEAFF
>TRBJ2-5|TRBV25-1
CASSPATLETQYF
>TRBJ2-7|TRBV11-2
CASSVTSGGYYEQYF
>TRBJ1-6|TRBV7-9
CASSLGATDNSPLHF
>TRBJ1-1|TRBV29-1
CSVALGQSNTEAFF
>TRBJ2-4|TRBV5-5
CASSYGDSGWNIQYF
>TRBJ1-6|TRBV9
CASSVGDGPSYNSPLHF
>TRBJ1-5|TRBV18
CASSPPNGEGNQPQHF
>TRBJ2-7|TRBV5-1
CASSLSSGGYEQYF
>TRBJ1-2|TRBV7-3
CASSLAPGQDHGYTF
>TRBJ1-2|TRBV5-1
CASSLDGQDTGYTF
>TRBJ2-2|TRBV19
CASTVTGETTGELFF
>TRBJ2-7|TRBV18
CASSRPGQGIYEQYF
>TRBJ1-1|TRBV4-1
CASSQDEGFMNTEAFF
>TRBJ2-7|TRBV28
CASSLMGEQYF
>TRBJ2-5|TRBV7-3
CASSSTGAAGETQYF
>TRBJ2-5|TRBV7-7
CASSPREGAPGAQETQYF
>TRBJ2-5|TRBV27
CASSPRSGQLIQETQYF
>TRBJ1-5|TRBV5-1
CASSANPGGQGAYQPQHF
>TRBJ2-7|TRBV5-6
CASSLGLAGWGSVYEQYF
>TRBJ1-5|TRBV2
CASSEVGLSNQPQHF
>TRBJ2-5|TRBV4-2
CASSQGDSQETQYF
>TRBJ2-7|TRBV5-6
CASSFQTSYEQYF
>TRBJ1-2|TRBV7-2
CASSPLVGGRDGYTF
>TRBJ1-1|TRBV19
CASSIGGGAFDTEAFF
>-|TRBV7-8
CASSTPDINDEQYF
>TRBJ1-6|TRBV6-1
CASSERRAGDNSPLHF
>TRBJ1-2|TRBV6-5
CASSYLAGTGRGYTF
>TRBJ2-3|TRBV6-5
CASSYSRRSTDTQYF
>TRBJ2-2|TRBV4-2
CASSQEVHDTGELFF
>TRBJ1-2|TRBV2
CASSSSRGYTF
>TRBJ1-6|TRBV10-1
CASSPRDRSPYNSPLHF
>TRBJ1-1|TRBV6-5
CASSYTTRTEAFF
>TRBJ2-7|TRBV14
CASSQGAGGGYEQYF
>TRBJ2-5|TRBV14
CASSQVAVPYQETQYF
>TRBJ1-1|TRBV19
CASSMLSWGTEAFF
>TRBJ2-2|TRBV27
CASSFETGNTGELFF
>TRBJ2-1|TRBV5-6
CASSLRTGGSMTYNEQFF
>TRBJ2-1|TRBV2
CASSDPGTSGGLNTYNEQFF
>TRBJ1-2|TRBV6-1
CASSEVGIANYGYTF